One sample yielded the 28 T cell receptor beta chains listed below, sequenced in a study of T cell repertoires in cytomegalovirus infection. A single record per CDR3 protein comes from TCRdb applying MiXCR to the reads. Counted here are roughly 600,000 distinct CDR3 sequences, roughly 26% occurring once; the ten biggest clones make up 8%. Sequenced input: CD8+ T cells from PBMCs. These receptors were obtained from a human donor in good health (CMV status not recorded). Some clones in this sample may be carry-over from other donors' samples.

The rearrangement links TRBV9 to TRBJ2-3; 7 bases are a match to TRBD1. This CDR3 comprises 16 residues. The V and J ends lost 3 bases and 2 bases, in that order; junction bases with no gene match: 9. Germline V gives CDR1 SGDLS, CDR2 YYNGEE. The CDR3 region is CASSERDRRNTDTQYF. CDR3 coding DNA: TGTGCCAGCAGCGAGAGGGACAGAAGGAACACAGATACGCAGTATTTT.

The chain employs TRBV25-1 and TRBJ1-2; D is unresolved. Trimming left V 4 bases short and J 4 bases short, with 10 bases between. The CDR3 has 13 residues. Germline V gene data show CDR1 as MGHDK and CDR2 as SYGVNS. The CDR3, as DNA: TGTGCCAGCAGTGTGACCTACTCCTATGGCTACACCTTC. Translating it yields CASSVTYSYGYTF.

The DNA for the CDR3 is TGTGCCAGCAGTTTCTACTATACCGGGACACTTTACAATGAGCAGTTCTTC. It codes for CASSFYYTGTLYNEQFF. V gene TRBV28 combines with J gene TRBJ2-1; D possibly corresponds to TRBD1 (6 bases). Germline V lookup: CDR1 MDHEN, CDR2 SYDVKM. Trimming stripped 3 bases from V and 4 bases from J, with 19 bases between. The CDR3 is made up of 17 amino acids.

In regard to this clonotype: With a much larger clone just one base away, this may be a read error. The CDR3: CASTSPGDMNTEAFF. The CDR3 region has the DNA TGTGCCAGCACCTCTCCCGGGGACATGAACACTGAAGCTTTCTTT. The gene calls are TRBV7-4 and TRBJ1-1; weak D call: TRBD1 (6 bases). Germline V gene lookup returns CDR1 SGHVT and CDR2 SQSDAQ. Between the trimmed V and J ends, which lost 7 bases and 0 bases, there was a span of 15 bases. The CDR3 runs to 15 residues.

Concerning this clonotype: Relative to the germline gene, one junction end is altered; a read error may explain this. This chain joins TRBV28 and TRBJ2-5; 7 bases line up with TRBD1. CDR3 length equals 13 residues. Germline CDR1 MDHEN, CDR2 SYDVKM. The CDR3 region has the DNA TGTGTCAGCAGTTTGACAGGGAGAGAGACCCAGTACTTC. Translating gives CVSSLTGRETQYF.

The chain links TRBV10-3 to TRBJ2-2; 12 nucleotides align to TRBD1. J gave up 5 bases and V 6 bases, and 13 bases lay outside the gene matches. The CDR3 covers 18 residues. From germline, CDR1 is ENHRY and CDR2 SYGVKD. CDR3 region: CAIRFGTGGAIGTGELFF. CDR3 nucleotides: TGTGCCATCAGGTTCGGGACAGGGGGCGCAATAGGAACCGGGGAGCTGTTTTTT.

CDR3 sequence: CASSPGAGPNYGYTF. The CDR3 DNA reads TGTGCCAGCAGCCCAGGGGCAGGCCCCAACTATGGCTACACCTTC. The rearrangement links TRBV14 to TRBJ1-2; the D gene is possibly TRBD1 (6 bases). Trimming took off 4 bases at V and 2 bases at J, with 14 bases between the two ends. The CDR3 has 15 residues. Germline-derived CDR1 and CDR2 are SGHDN and FVKESK. Full variable domain (missing parts from reference TRBV14 and TRBJ1-2): EAGVTQFPSHSVIEKGQTVTLRCDPISGHDNLYWYRRVMGKEIKFLLHFVKESKQDESGMPNNRFLAERTGGTYSTLKVQPAELEDSGVYFCASSPGAGPNYGYTFGSGTRLTVV.

This clonotype came up a few times. V gene TRBV19 combines with J gene TRBJ2-2, with 9 bases identical to TRBD1. From germline, CDR1 is LNHDA and CDR2 SQIVND (reference sequence). The CDR3 runs 16 residues. J was trimmed by 3 bases and V by 2 bases; bases with no gene match: 4. CDR3 protein: CASSIKGQGYTGELFF. DNA for the CDR3: TGTGCCAGTAGTATAAAGGGACAGGGCTACACCGGGGAGCTGTTTTTT.

This clonotype was seen more than once but under ten times. V usage is TRBV4-1 and J usage is TRBJ2-1; D might be TRBD2 (5 bases). Germline CDR1 reads MGHRA; CDR2 reads YSYEKL. The V and J ends lost 5 bases and 9 bases respectively, with 17 bases between them. The CDR3 length is 14 residues. CDR3 amino acids: CASSEADIGSEQFF. CDR3 in DNA: TGCGCCAGCAGCGAAGCAGACATAGGGAGTGAGCAGTTCTTC.

This clonotype turned up a few times. The J gene is TRBJ2-7, the V gene TRBV4-1; D uncertain. The V gene's germline CDR1 is MGHRA and CDR2 YSYEKL. The V end was cut by 4 bases, the J end by 2 bases, with 15 bases between. The CDR3 is 15 amino acids. CDR3 amino acids: CASSPQLWQTYEQYF. The CDR3 DNA is TGCGCCAGCAGCCCTCAGCTGTGGCAGACCTACGAGCAGTACTTC.

The chain uses TRBV13 and TRBJ1-1; D call uncertain. V lost 4 bases and J 1 base, leaving 10 bases between the germline ends. Germline lookup yields CDR1 PRHDT and CDR2 FYEKMQ (reference sequence). The CDR3 covers 14 residues. In DNA form, the CDR3 reads TGTGCCAGCAGCTCCGGGCTTTCGAACACTGAAGCTTTCTTT. Encoded protein: CASSSGLSNTEAFF.

This clonotype came up a few times. V gene TRBV7-6 combines with J gene TRBJ2-4; 9 positions match TRBD1. Trimming at V came to 5 bases and at J to 6 bases, leaving 17 bases not matched to a gene. This CDR3 has 18 residues. CDR1 is SGHVS, CDR2 FNYEAQ, per germline. In DNA form, the CDR3 reads TGTGCCAGCAGCCCGCCTCCCGACAGGGGGTACGGGAGAAACATTCAGTACTTC. It encodes CASSPPPDRGYGRNIQYF.

As for this clonotype: The junction differs from germline at one of its ends, possibly a read error. This chain uses TRBV6-2 or TRBV6-3 with TRBJ1-3, with 9 bases aligning to TRBD1. The CDR3 is made up of 16 amino acids. The germline V gene has CDR1 MNHEY and CDR2 SVGEGT. The CDR3 DNA reads TGTGCCAGCAGCACCCCCCACAGGGGGCGAGGAAGCACCATATATTTT. Its translation is CASSTPHRGRGSTIYF.

The chain has TRBV7-9 and TRBJ1-3; D gene ambiguous. V was clipped by 4 bases and J by 0 bases, with 13 bases between them. CDR1 is SEHNR, CDR2 FQNEAQ, per germline (reference sequence). The CDR3 is 16 residues long. The CDR3 sequence is CASSSRTAPSGNTIYF. CDR3 in DNA: TGTGCCAGCAGCTCTCGGACCGCTCCCTCTGGAAACACCATATATTTT.

This rearrangement joins TRBV6-2 or TRBV6-3 to TRBJ2-3; D might be TRBD1 (5 bases). This CDR3 comprises 16 residues. From germline, CDR1 is MNHEY and CDR2 SVGEGT. The V end lost 2 bases, the J end lost 2 bases, and 14 bases lay between the germline ends. CDR3 DNA: TGTGCCAGCAGTTACGCGACAGATGAGTACACAGATACGCAGTATTTT. Translating gives CASSYATDEYTDTQYF.

V gene TRBV14 combines with J gene TRBJ2-2, with a possible D match to TRBD1 (6 bases). Germline V gene lookup returns CDR1 SGHDN and CDR2 FVKESK. Trimming took off 2 bases at V and 5 bases at J, with 18 bases between the two ends. This CDR3 has 17 amino acids. CDR3 sequence (DNA): TGTGCCAGCAGCCAAATCCCTGGGGGCCGAGGGACCGGGGAGCTGTTTTTT. Translating it yields CASSQIPGGRGTGELFF.

V usage is TRBV4-1 and J usage is TRBJ2-7; 12 nucleotides agree with TRBD2. V dropped 4 bases and J dropped 3; count of bases not matched to a gene: 10. The germline gives CDR1 MGHRA, CDR2 YSYEKL. The length of the CDR3 is 17 residues. CDR3 nucleotide sequence: TGCGCCAGCAGCCTCGGAGCCCCACTAGCGGGGGGCTACGAGCAGTACTTC. This encodes CASSLGAPLAGGYEQYF.

Points on this clonotype: A much larger clone differs by one base, so this may be a read error. The chain employs TRBV19 and TRBJ2-2, with 7 bases aligning to TRBD2. With V trimmed by 3 bases and J by 6 bases, 1 base remained unmatched. Germline V gene lookup returns CDR1 LNHDA and CDR2 SQIVND (reference sequence). The CDR3 runs to 13 residues. The CDR3 reads CASSMGGAGELFF. In nucleotides, the CDR3 is TGTGCCAGTAGTATGGGAGGGGCCGGGGAGCTGTTTTTT.

This clonotype turned up a few times. The junction differs from germline at one of its ends, possibly a read error. J is TRBJ1-4 and V is TRBV2; D is unclear. This CDR3 has 13 residues. CDR1 SNHLY and CDR2 FYNNEI come from the germline V gene. CDR3 protein: CASREATNEKLFF. The CDR3 DNA reads as TGTGCCAGCAGGGAAGCAACTAATGAAAAACTGTTTTTT.

This clonotype was recorded a few times. This sequence joins TRBV28 and TRBJ1-3; D might be TRBD1 (5 bases). V lost 8 bases and J lost 3, with 14 bases in between. In germline, CDR1 is MDHEN, CDR2 SYDVKM. The CDR3 has 14 residues. CDR3 coding DNA: TGTGCCAGCCGTCCGAGGGGCGGTGGAAACACCATATATTTT. As protein: CASRPRGGGNTIYF. The whole variable domain, remainder taken from reference TRBV28 and TRBJ1-3, is DVKVTQSSRYLVKRTGEKVFLECVQDMDHENMFWYRQDPGLGLRLIYFSYDVKMKEKGDIPEGYSVSREKKERFSLILESASTNQTSMYLCASRPRGGGNTIYFGEGSWLTVV.

V usage is TRBV20-1 and J usage is TRBJ2-7; 13 positions match TRBD2. V shed 1 base, J shed 6 bases, and the junction held 12 bases outside the gene matches. Germline values: CDR1 DFQATT, CDR2 SNEGSKA (reference sequence). The CDR3 is 17 residues long. This CDR3 is CSARAITSGGAQREQYF. CDR3 coding DNA: TGCAGTGCTAGAGCTATCACTAGCGGGGGGGCCCAGCGCGAGCAGTACTTC.

The CDR3, as DNA: TGTGCCAGCAGCCCCATAAACAGGGGGCAGGTTGAAGCTTTCTTT. Its protein is CASSPINRGQVEAFF. The chain joins TRBV9 to TRBJ1-1; 9 bases are shared with TRBD1. Germline CDR1 SGDLS, CDR2 YYNGEE. The length of the CDR3 is 15 residues. V lost 4 bases, J lost 7 bases, and 11 bases stayed unmatched.

About this clonotype: A much bigger clone sits one base away, suggesting this may be a read error. The rearrangement joins TRBV7-6 to TRBJ2-2, with D possibly TRBD2 on 7 matching bases. The CDR3 is 17 amino acids. The V end was cut by 8 bases, the J end by 0 bases, with 19 bases between. The V gene's germline CDR1 is SGHVS and CDR2 FNYEAQ. The DNA for the CDR3 is TGTGCCAGCCACGAACGCGGGGGCCGGGCGAACACCGGGGAGCTGTTTTTT. It is translated as CASHERGGRANTGELFF.

The V gene is TRBV20-1, the J gene TRBJ2-7; TRBD2 agrees at 8 bases. CDR3 length: 13 residues. Germline trimming cut 5 bases from V and 2 bases from J; bases unmatched to any gene: 5. Looked up from germline, CDR1 is DFQATT and CDR2 is SNEGSKA (reference sequence). This chain's CDR3 is CSAWGTRAYEQYF. CDR3 in DNA: TGCAGTGCTTGGGGGACTAGAGCCTACGAGCAGTACTTC.

A few counts support this clonotype. CDR3 bases: TGCGCCAGCAGCCCCTCGGTCGGCAGCGACGAGCAGTACTTC. Translation gives CASSPSVGSDEQYF. The chain recombines TRBV4-1 with TRBJ2-7; no clear D gene. The V and J ends lost 4 bases and 5 bases respectively, with 15 bases between them. This CDR3 is built from 14 residues. Per the germline V gene, CDR1 is MGHRA and CDR2 is YSYEKL.

This clonotype was seen a few times. This chain uses TRBV12-3 or TRBV12-4 with TRBJ2-2, with D perhaps matching TRBD1 or TRBD2 (7 bases each). This CDR3 is built from 18 residues. V gave up 6 bases and J gave up 4 bases, with 24 bases separating them. The CDR3 here is CASSLPSGGGATTGELFF. DNA for the CDR3: TGTGCCAGCAGCCTCCCCTCAGGGGGGGGGGCCACCACCGGGGAGCTGTTTTTT.

This clonotype was seen a few times. This chain joins TRBV27 and TRBJ2-7, with D possibly TRBD2 on 6 matching bases. Trimming removed 8 bases from V and 2 bases from J, with 10 bases in between. In germline, CDR1 is MNHEY, CDR2 SMNVEV (reference sequence). The CDR3 consists of 12 residues. The CDR3 region is CASWAGPYEQYF. The DNA for the CDR3 is TGTGCCAGCTGGGCGGGACCCTACGAGCAGTACTTC.

This clonotype has a count of ten or more. This sequence joins TRBV7-9 and TRBJ1-5; D is perhaps TRBD1 (5 bases). CDR3 size: 15 residues. The germline V gene has CDR1 SEHNR and CDR2 FQNEAQ (reference sequence). Trimming took 2 bases from V and 0 from J, leaving 8 bases between them. The CDR3 protein is CASSLMGGSNQPQHF. The CDR3 DNA reads as TGTGCCAGCAGCTTAATGGGGGGTAGCAATCAGCCCCAGCATTTT.